The 21 T cell receptor beta chains given below trace back to one sample, sequenced in a study of T-cell reconstitution after alpha-beta-depleted transplantation in children. During its preparation, the TCRbeta library received unique molecular identifiers. Each CDR3 protein is one row after TCRdb ran MiXCR on the PCR reads. Of some 600,000 distinct CDR3 sequences in the sample, 10% to 15% were seen once. Sequencing used PBMCs, mostly from graft donor cells, obtained 360 days after TCRalphabeta/CD19-depleted stem cell transplant. These receptors were obtained from a male patient younger than 18 who had a stem cell transplant for acute myeloid leukemia, so the T cells may come from the graft donor.

The chain combines TRBV28 with TRBJ2-7; weak D call: TRBD2 (5 bases). V dropped 6 bases and J dropped 0 bases, with 15 bases sitting between them. From germline, CDR1 is MDHEN and CDR2 SYDVKM. This CDR3 spans 15 amino acids. CDR3 in DNA: TGTGCCAGCAGCCAAAGCGGAAAGGTCTCCTACGAGCAGTACTTC. Translated: CASSQSGKVSYEQYF.

Many counts were recorded for this clonotype. For the CDR3, the DNA is TGTGCCAGCAGCTTTACCGGGAGGGCAGACGAGCAGTACTTC. This codes for CASSFTGRADEQYF. This chain uses TRBV7-2 with TRBJ2-7; 8 nucleotides align to TRBD2. Trimming at V came to 3 bases and at J to 5 bases, leaving 6 bases not matched to a gene. CDR1 and CDR2 from the germline V gene are SGHTA and FQGNSA. The length of the CDR3 is 14 residues.

This clonotype was observed a few times. The J gene is TRBJ2-2, the V gene TRBV7-8; no clear D gene. Between the trimmed V and J ends, which lost 1 base and 5 bases, there was a span of 11 bases. CDR3 length: 15 amino acids. Germline V gene sequence: CDR1 SGHVS, CDR2 FQNEAQ. The CDR3 DNA is TGTGCCAGCAGCTTAGGGTTCGGAGAGACCGGGGAGCTGTTTTTT. Protein: CASSLGFGETGELFF.

The chain carries TRBV2 and TRBJ1-4; D is ambiguous. V lost 3 bases to trimming and J lost 0 bases, with 8 bases between them. The CDR3 extends over 15 amino acids. The germline gives CDR1 SNHLY, CDR2 FYNNEI. CDR3 residues: CASSDRHPTNEKLFF. CDR3 nucleotides: TGTGCCAGCAGTGATAGGCACCCAACTAATGAAAAACTGTTTTTT.

In its sample, this clonotype was seen many times. V and J are TRBV5-6 and TRBJ2-7; 9 bases map to TRBD1. Trimming took 0 bases from V and 2 from J; bases not matched to a gene: 6. The CDR3 covers 16 residues. CDR1 and CDR2 (germline): SGHDT, YYEEEE. The CDR3 protein is CASSLGGTGRAYEQYF. The CDR3 region has the DNA TGTGCCAGCAGCTTGGGGGGGACAGGGAGGGCCTACGAGCAGTACTTC.

V usage is TRBV20-1 and J usage is TRBJ1-6, with 11 nucleotides matching TRBD1. The J segment lost 5 bases and the V segment lost 1 base, leaving 4 bases of the junction unmatched. Germline CDR1 and CDR2: DFQATT and SNEGSKA (reference sequence). The CDR3 sequence is 16 residues long. The CDR3 sequence: CSARVWGQGDNSPLHF. The CDR3 DNA follows: TGCAGTGCTAGAGTTTGGGGACAGGGGGATAATTCACCCCTCCACTTT.

A few counts support this clonotype. The rearrangement uses TRBV13 and TRBJ2-7, with D uncertain. Trimming removed 8 bases at V and 3 bases at J, with 8 bases between. Germline loops: CDR1 PRHDT, CDR2 FYEKMQ (reference sequence). CDR3 length: 11 residues. The CDR3 sequence: CASGNLYEQYF. The CDR3 coding sequence is TGTGCCAGCGGTAATCTCTACGAGCAGTACTTC.

V and J are TRBV3-1 and TRBJ2-5, with D perhaps matching TRBD2 (6 bases). The germline V gene encodes CDR1 LGHDT and CDR2 YNNKEL (reference sequence). The CDR3 extends over 17 amino acids. Trimming stripped 4 bases from V and 5 bases from J, with 23 bases between. CDR3 bases: TGTGCCAGCAGCCCGCCCGGCTCGATTGGAGGGTCGGAGACCCAGTACTTC. Its translation: CASSPPGSIGGSETQYF.

The table lists this clonotype with many counts. The chain is built from TRBV4-3 and TRBJ2-3, with TRBD2 identical over 8 bases. In germline, CDR1 is LGHNA, CDR2 YSLEER. The V and J ends lost 1 base and 5 bases, in that order; junction bases with no gene match: 8. The CDR3 spans 16 residues. CDR3 amino acids: CASSQGPAGARDTQYF. The DNA of the CDR3 is TGCGCCAGCAGCCAAGGTCCAGCGGGAGCTCGAGATACGCAGTATTTT.

V usage is TRBV28 and J usage is TRBJ1-4, with D hard to call. This CDR3 region has 13 residues. Per the germline V gene, CDR1 is MDHEN and CDR2 is SYDVKM. V was trimmed by 7 bases and J by 5 bases, leaving 11 bases between them. The CDR3 protein is CASNGDDNEKLFF. As DNA, the CDR3 is TGTGCCAGCAACGGAGACGACAATGAAAAACTGTTTTTT.

The chain joins TRBV5-1 to TRBJ1-5; no firm D call. Per the germline V gene, CDR1 is SGHRS and CDR2 is YFSETQ. The CDR3 covers 15 residues. Trimming took off 0 bases at V and 1 base at J, with 8 bases between the two ends. CDR3 protein: CASSLGPGSNQPQHF. In DNA, the CDR3 is TGCGCCAGCAGCTTGGGCCCGGGGAGCAATCAGCCCCAGCATTTT.

V is TRBV14 and J is TRBJ1-1; D call uncertain. The length of the CDR3 is 12 residues. With 4 bases removed from V and 5 bases from J, the gap between germline ends came to 8 bases. Germline CDR1 SGHDN, CDR2 FVKESK. This CDR3 is CASSLLKTEAFF. CDR3 DNA sequence: TGTGCCAGCAGCCTTTTAAAAACTGAAGCTTTCTTT.

This clonotype was seen many times. The chain joins TRBV12-3 or TRBV12-4 to TRBJ2-5; no clear D. The length of the CDR3 is 11 residues. With 3 bases removed from V and 9 bases from J, the gap between germline ends came to 8 bases. This CDR3 reads CASSFGRSQYF. The CDR3 bases are TGTGCCAGCAGTTTTGGCCGATCCCAGTACTTC.

This clonotype turned up a few times. V is TRBV7-2 and J is TRBJ1-1, with no clear D. CDR1 is SGHTA, CDR2 FQGNSA, per germline. Trimming pared 2 bases from V and 5 bases from J, leaving 15 bases between. This CDR3 is 15 amino acids long. DNA for the CDR3: TGTGCCAGCAGCTTACTTGTCGTTGAAGATACTGAAGCTTTCTTT. This translates into CASSLLVVEDTEAFF.

This clonotype has only a few counts. V is TRBV9 and J is TRBJ2-7, with 16 nucleotides matching TRBD2. CDR1 is SGDLS and CDR2 is YYNGEE in the germline V gene. The V and J ends lost 3 bases and 4 bases, in that order; junction bases with no gene match: 7. The CDR3 totals 17 residues. This CDR3 reads CASSAGLAGGPYYEQYF. CDR3 in DNA: TGTGCCAGCAGCGCGGGACTAGCGGGAGGGCCATATTACGAGCAGTACTTC.

This clonotype has a handful of counts. This sequence joins TRBV12-3 or TRBV12-4 and TRBJ2-7; D may be TRBD2 (6 bases). V gave up 6 bases and J gave up 0 bases, with 12 bases separating them. The CDR3 sequence is 14 residues long. CDR3 amino acids: CASRAGILSYEQYF. The DNA of the CDR3 is TGTGCCAGCAGGGCGGGAATTCTCTCCTACGAGCAGTACTTC.

CDR3 loop: CASSPRENYGYTF. The CDR3 DNA reads as TGTGCCAGCAGCCCCAGGGAGAACTATGGCTACACCTTC. The V call is TRBV25-1, the J call TRBJ1-2, with D maybe TRBD1 (5 bases). Trimming removed 6 bases at V and 2 bases at J, with 10 bases between. This CDR3 is built from 13 residues. Looked up from germline, CDR1 is MGHDK and CDR2 is SYGVNS.

This clonotype was observed a few times. The chain recombines TRBV4-3 with TRBJ2-7; D is undetermined. The germline V gene encodes CDR1 LGHNA and CDR2 YSLEER. The V and J ends lost 4 bases and 5 bases respectively, with 24 bases between them. This CDR3 has 17 amino acids. The CDR3 protein is CASSLLSAMAFTHEQYF. The CDR3, as DNA: TGCGCCAGCAGCCTACTTTCGGCCATGGCCTTTACCCACGAGCAGTACTTC.

This clonotype occurred many times. The chain couples TRBV4-3 to TRBJ2-3; 8 bases fit TRBD1. Per the germline V gene, CDR1 is LGHNA and CDR2 is YSLEER. This CDR3 has 16 amino acids. V lost 4 bases, J lost 9 bases, and 15 bases stayed unmatched. CDR3 sequence (DNA): TGCGCCAGCAGCCGGACCGGACAGGGCGGAATAGAGACGCAGTATTTT. Translating gives CASSRTGQGGIETQYF.

This clonotype occurred a few times. The rearrangement links TRBV7-3 to TRBJ2-1, with TRBD2 matching over 7 bases. This CDR3 spans 15 amino acids. The junction had 11 bases not matched to a gene; V was cut back by 5 bases and J by 7 bases. Per the germline V gene, CDR1 is SGHTA and CDR2 is FQGTGA. The CDR3 reads CASSPSRGRRNEQFF. In DNA, the CDR3 is TGTGCCAGCAGCCCCTCCCGCGGGAGACGGAATGAGCAGTTCTTC.

The V gene is TRBV6-5, the J gene TRBJ2-2; 9 nucleotides agree with TRBD1. Germline CDR1 reads MNHEY; CDR2 reads SVGAGI. There are 15 residues in the CDR3. Unmatched junction bases numbered 6, after V lost 3 bases and J lost 7 bases. This chain's CDR3 is CASSYPTGGDGELFF. DNA of the CDR3: TGTGCCAGCAGTTATCCTACAGGGGGCGACGGGGAGCTGTTTTTT.